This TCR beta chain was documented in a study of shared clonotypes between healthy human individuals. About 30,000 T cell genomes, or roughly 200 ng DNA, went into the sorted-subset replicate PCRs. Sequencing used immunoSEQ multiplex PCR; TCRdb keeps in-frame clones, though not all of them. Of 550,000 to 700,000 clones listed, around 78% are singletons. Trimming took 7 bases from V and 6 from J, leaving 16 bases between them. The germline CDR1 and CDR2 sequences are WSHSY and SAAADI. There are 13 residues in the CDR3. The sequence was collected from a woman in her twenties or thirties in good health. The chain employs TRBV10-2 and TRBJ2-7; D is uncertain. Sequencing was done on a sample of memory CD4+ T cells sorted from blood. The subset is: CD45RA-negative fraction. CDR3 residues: CASTDPGLGEQYF. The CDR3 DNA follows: TGCGCCAGCACCGACCCCGGGTTGGGCGAGCAGTACTTC.